This T cell receptor beta chain derives from a study of T cells in Graves' hyperthyroidism and ophthalmopathy. Template material for amplifying TCR beta CDR3 regions consisted of RNA transcripts. The TCR CDR3 was amplified in a first-round RT-PCR using the HTBI primer set. One entry per CDR3 protein results from TCRdb running MiXCR on the multiplex PCR reads. The profile covers roughly 290,000 distinct CDR3 sequences, with 13% appearing a single time and approximately 7.8% taken by the ten largest. Germline V gene data show CDR1 as MDHEN and CDR2 as SYDVKM. V was trimmed by 2 bases and J by 0 bases, leaving 8 bases between them. The CDR3 is 15 amino acids. In patients aged 18 to 65, hyperthyroidism was newly diagnosed, with duration under 2 months. It was uncontrolled infection, other autoimmune disease, pregnancy or lactation that excluded patients. Fresh peripheral blood, roughly 10 ml, was the source of the PBMCs.

Findings and limits, study-wide: In blood, most of the thyroid clonotypes expanded above 0.001 were also present.

This clonotype was detected ten times or more. Its target is unknown. This sequence was found in a woman in her twenties or thirties with Graves' hyperthyroidism that later progressed to Graves' ophthalmopathy. Sequenced input: blood. The chain couples TRBV28 to TRBJ2-4, with D unclear. The CDR3 nucleotides are TGTGCCAGCAGTTTAAAGGGTGTAGCCAAAAACATTCAGTACTTC. It specifies CASSLKGVAKNIQYF.